What follows is one T cell receptor beta chain and its context. Its specificity is not known. The PCR was carried out with 60 Vbeta primers and 13 Jbeta primers. Only in-frame clones appear in the TCRdb table, and some are missing; sequencing was by immunoSEQ multiplex PCR. Counted here are 210,000 or so clones, 75% to 90% occurring once; the ten biggest clones make up 1.3%. Donors consisted of healthy bone marrow donors. The source of the sample is a study of cytomegalovirus exposure and HLA in healthy donors. Study results and limitations: Further analysis, carried out later, found HLA-associated TCR beta chains more clonally expanded than equally common other chains. Reported performance of the classifier showed diagnosis of cytomegalovirus status with high specificity and sensitivity. The authors later linked a missense DCLRE1C variant to TCR beta V- and J-gene trimming.

The V segment lost 5 bases and the J segment 3 bases; nucleotides outside the gene matches: 3. Per the germline V gene, CDR1 is MNHNS and CDR2 is SASEGT. This CDR3 is 13 amino acids long. The clonotype originates from a man aged 25-45 years in good health and CMV-seronegative. Sequenced: PBMCs. The chain recombines TRBV6-1 with TRBJ1-2, with 7 bases aligning to TRBD1. CDR3 loop: CASSSGTDYGYTF. The CDR3 DNA is TGTGCCAGCAGTTCCGGGACAGACTATGGCTACACCTTC.